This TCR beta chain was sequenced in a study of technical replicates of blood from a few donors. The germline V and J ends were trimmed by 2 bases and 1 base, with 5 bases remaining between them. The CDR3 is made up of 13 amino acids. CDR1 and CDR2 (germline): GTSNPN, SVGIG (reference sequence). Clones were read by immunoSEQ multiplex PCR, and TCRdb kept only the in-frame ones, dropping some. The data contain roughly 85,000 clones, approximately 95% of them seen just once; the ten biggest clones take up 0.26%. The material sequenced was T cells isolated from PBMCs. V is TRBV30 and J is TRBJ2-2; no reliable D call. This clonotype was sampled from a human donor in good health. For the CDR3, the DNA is TGTGCCTGGAGTTCCCAGAACACCGGGGAGCTGTTTTTT. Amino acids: CAWSSQNTGELFF.